The present entry profiles one T cell receptor beta chain with its context. This sample is part of a study of blood T cell repertoires in COVID-19. Libraries were prepared by immunoSEQ multiplex PCR; TCRdb keeps only in-frame clonotypes and omits some of them. This sample has under 200,000 clones, with more than 75% found just once. The V gene end was trimmed by 4 bases and the J gene end by 1 base; junction bases not matched to a gene: 7. Germline CDR1 is SGHKS and CDR2 is YYEKEE (reference sequence). CDR3 size: 18 residues. J is TRBJ2-6 and V is TRBV5-5; 11 bases map to TRBD1. The sequenced sample consisted of peripheral blood. This clonotype originated in a man aged 18 to 30 with acute or convalescent COVID-19. CDR3 residues: CASSLPGQGVSGANVLTF. The CDR3 DNA reads as TGTGCCAGCAGCCTACCGGGACAGGGGGTTTCTGGGGCCAACGTCCTGACTTTC.